This passage covers 9 T cell receptor beta chains from one sample sequenced in a study of cytomegalovirus exposure and HLA in healthy donors. A multiplex PCR was run with 60 Vbeta primers and 13 Jbeta primers. This table comes from immunoSEQ multiplex PCR, and its TCRdb copy is limited to in-frame clones, with some not included. The data hold about 150,000 clones, with 60% to 85% observed a single time. Material: PBMCs. All receptors come from a middle-aged man in good health and CMV-seronegative.

The chain couples TRBV2 to TRBJ2-7; tentatively, D is TRBD2 (5 bases). The CDR3 is made up of 13 amino acids. Germline V gene data show CDR1 as SNHLY and CDR2 as FYNNEI. V was shortened by 2 bases and J by 6 bases, with 11 bases between the two germline ends. The CDR3 coding sequence is TGTGCCAGCAGTGAAAGTTTTCGGGGCGAGCAGTACTTC. It codes for CASSESFRGEQYF.

The rearrangement joins TRBV10-3 to TRBJ1-1; D ambiguous. V lost 0 bases and J 1 base, leaving 12 bases between the germline ends. Germline V gives CDR1 ENHRY, CDR2 SYGVKD. This CDR3 has 16 residues. The CDR3: CAISESGSGTNTEAFF. The CDR3 coding sequence is TGTGCCATCAGTGAGTCTGGCAGCGGAACGAACACTGAAGCTTTCTTT.

This chain uses TRBV15 with TRBJ2-2; the match to TRBD1 covers 9 bases. The length of the CDR3 is 14 residues. Trimming cost V 6 bases and J 3 bases; bases outside gene matches: 2. The germline gives CDR1 LNHNV, CDR2 YYDKDF (reference sequence). The CDR3 nucleotides read TGTGCCACCAGGTGGACAGGGGACACCGGGGAGCTGTTTTTT. Amino acids: CATRWTGDTGELFF.

This clone came up a few times. This rearrangement joins TRBV19 to TRBJ1-5; a possible D gene is TRBD1 (6 bases). V lost 4 bases to trimming and J lost 2 bases, with 12 bases between them. The germline CDR1 and CDR2 sequences are LNHDA and SQIVND (reference sequence). The CDR3 has 15 amino acids. The CDR3 spells CASSRQGYGNQPQHF. The CDR3 DNA follows: TGTGCCAGTAGTAGGCAGGGGTACGGCAATCAGCCCCAGCATTTT.

The rearrangement uses TRBV2 and TRBJ2-7; possibly TRBD2 for D (5 bases). Germline V CDR1 and CDR2: SNHLY, FYNNEI. With 1 base removed from V and 3 bases from J, the gap between germline ends came to 10 bases. CDR3 length equals 14 residues. CDR3 bases: TGTGCCAGCAGTGAAGGCCTAGCAGACTACGAGCAGTACTTC. Translated: CASSEGLADYEQYF.

In its sample, this clone was seen once. This chain joins TRBV21-1 and TRBJ2-7; TRBD1 reflects the table's D call only, with no check against the DNA. TRBV21-1 is a pseudogene. This CDR3 contains 15 residues. Here the CDR3 DNA reads TGTGCCAGCAGCAAAGGTGACAGGGGAATGGTCGAGCAGTACTTC. It is translated as CASSKGDRGMVEQYF.

This clone came up a few times. This sequence joins TRBV4-3 and TRBJ2-1, with D possibly TRBD2 on 5 matching bases. The V end was cut by 0 bases, the J end by 8 bases, with 14 bases between. Germline loops: CDR1 LGHNA, CDR2 YSLEER. The CDR3 is 15 residues long. This CDR3 reads CASSQESPSRDEQFF. In nucleotides, the CDR3 is TGCGCCAGCAGCCAAGAGTCCCCTAGCCGGGATGAGCAGTTCTTC.

The chain links TRBV5-1 to TRBJ1-6; TRBD1 matches 8 bases. CDR1 is SGHRS, CDR2 YFSETQ, per germline. The CDR3 sequence is 14 residues long. The junction had 7 bases not matched to a gene; V was cut back by 8 bases and J by 6 bases. DNA of the CDR3: TGCGCCAGTTCACAGGGGGAACGTAATTCACCCCTCCACTTT. Amino acids: CASSQGERNSPLHF.

The chain couples TRBV5-1 to TRBJ2-2; TRBD2 is a possible D gene (7 bases). The CDR3 totals 16 residues. Per germline, CDR1 SGHRS and CDR2 YFSETQ. Deletions cut 0 bases from V and 0 bases from J, with 9 bases between. CDR3 nucleotides: TGCGCCAGCAGCTTGGTAGGGGGGGCGAACACCGGGGAGCTGTTTTTT. Translating gives CASSLVGGANTGELFF.